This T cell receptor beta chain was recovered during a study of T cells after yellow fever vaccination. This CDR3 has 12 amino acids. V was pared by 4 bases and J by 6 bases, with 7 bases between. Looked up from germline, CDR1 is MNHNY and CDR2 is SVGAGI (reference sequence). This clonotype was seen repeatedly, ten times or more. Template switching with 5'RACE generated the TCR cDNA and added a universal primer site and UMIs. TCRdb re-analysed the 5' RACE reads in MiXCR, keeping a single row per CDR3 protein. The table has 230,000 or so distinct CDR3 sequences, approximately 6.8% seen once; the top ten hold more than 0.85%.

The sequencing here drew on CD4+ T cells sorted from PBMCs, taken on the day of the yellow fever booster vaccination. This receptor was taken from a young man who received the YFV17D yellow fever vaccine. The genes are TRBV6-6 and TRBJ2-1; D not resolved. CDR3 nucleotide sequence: TGTGCCAGCAGTTGGTTGGCCAATGAGCAGTTCTTC. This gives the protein CASSWLANEQFF.